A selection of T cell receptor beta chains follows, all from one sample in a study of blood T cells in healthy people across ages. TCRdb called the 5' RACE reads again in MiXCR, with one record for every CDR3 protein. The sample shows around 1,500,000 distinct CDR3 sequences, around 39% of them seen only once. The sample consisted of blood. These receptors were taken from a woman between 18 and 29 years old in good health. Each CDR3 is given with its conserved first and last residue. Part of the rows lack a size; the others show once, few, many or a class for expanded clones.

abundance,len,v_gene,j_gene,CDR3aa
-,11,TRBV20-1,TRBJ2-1,CSARGLNEQFF
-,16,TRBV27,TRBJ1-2,CASSRTGDTSIYGYTF
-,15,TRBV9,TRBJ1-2,CASSVLEQGSSGYTF
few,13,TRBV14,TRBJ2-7,CASSPTFPYEQYF
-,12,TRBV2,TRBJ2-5,CALAGPQETQYF
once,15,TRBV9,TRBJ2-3,CASSVFRGGTDTQYF
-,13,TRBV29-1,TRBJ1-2,CSVEFSPARGYTF
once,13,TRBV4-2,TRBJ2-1,CASSQDTHPNPFF
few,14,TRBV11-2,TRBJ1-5,CASSLARYNQPQHF
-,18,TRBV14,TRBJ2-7,CVSSPGLAGGPSSYEQYF
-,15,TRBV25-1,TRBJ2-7,CASSEYATPWGVQYF
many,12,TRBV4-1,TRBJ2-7,CASSQDLYTQYF
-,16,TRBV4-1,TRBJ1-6,CASSQGGGTMNSPLHF
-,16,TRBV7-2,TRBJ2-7,CASSLGRGRAGYEQYF
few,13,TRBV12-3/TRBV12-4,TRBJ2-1,CASSTGGFNEQFF
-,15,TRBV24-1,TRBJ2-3,CATSDFSSSTDMQYF
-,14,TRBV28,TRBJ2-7,CASRTRDYPVEQYF
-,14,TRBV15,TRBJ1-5,CATSIGPNGQPQHF
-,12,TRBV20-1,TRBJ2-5,CSPQELQETQYF
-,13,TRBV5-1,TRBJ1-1,CASSGEVGTEAFF
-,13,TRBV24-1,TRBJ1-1,CATSDPLRGRAFF
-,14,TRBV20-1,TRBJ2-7,CSASSGTGGYEQYF
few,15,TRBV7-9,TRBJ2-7,CASSSRIAVPYEQYF
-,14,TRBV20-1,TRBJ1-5,CSANIVNSNQPQHF
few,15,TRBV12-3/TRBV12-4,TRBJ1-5,CASSLAGVGNQPQHF
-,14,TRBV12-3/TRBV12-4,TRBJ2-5,CASSLNPARETQYF
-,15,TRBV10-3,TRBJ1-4,CAISTTGAPNEKLFF
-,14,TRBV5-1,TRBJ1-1,CASSSRTGETEAFF
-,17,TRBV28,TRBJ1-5,CASRRPQGKWHSQPQHF
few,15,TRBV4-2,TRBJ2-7,CASSQGPSGTYEQYF
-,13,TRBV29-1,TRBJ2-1,CSVDTIRYNEQFF
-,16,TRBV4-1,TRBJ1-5,CASSQPGQPGAQPQHF
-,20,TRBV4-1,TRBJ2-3,CASSPGGGRARTRVPDTQYF
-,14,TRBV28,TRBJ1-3,CASSIMSSGNTIYF
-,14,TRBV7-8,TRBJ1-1,CASSLEGPSAEAFF
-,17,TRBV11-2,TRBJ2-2,CASSPPVTGGRTGELFF
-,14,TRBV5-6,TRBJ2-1,CASSLPLSGVTQFF
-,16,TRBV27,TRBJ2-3,CASRPLAVTSTDTQYF
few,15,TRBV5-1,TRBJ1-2,CASSLRSEGLYGYTF
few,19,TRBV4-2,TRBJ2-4,CASSQGLAGEKLAKNIQYF
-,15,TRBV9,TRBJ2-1,CASSATSGQHNEQFF
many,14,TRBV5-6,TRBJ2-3,CASSLVQGTDTQYF
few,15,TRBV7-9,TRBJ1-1,CASSFPPTGGTEAFF
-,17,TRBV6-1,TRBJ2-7,CASSRLAGGPSSYEQYF
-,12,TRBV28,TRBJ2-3,CASSLQGYAQYF
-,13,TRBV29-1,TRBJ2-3,CSVGVLKADTQYF
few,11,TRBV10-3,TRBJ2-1,CAIALADEQFF
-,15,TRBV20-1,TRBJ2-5,CSARRARGLQETQYF
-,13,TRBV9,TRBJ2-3,CTSSVVTGDTQYF
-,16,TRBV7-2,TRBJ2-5,CASSPETRWGQETQYF
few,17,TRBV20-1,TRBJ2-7,CSASSPLTGRSSYEQYF
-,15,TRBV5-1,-,CASSLEGQDYNEQYF
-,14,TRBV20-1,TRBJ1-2,CSASRNSGRYGYTF
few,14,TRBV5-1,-,CASSLTAKHNEQYF
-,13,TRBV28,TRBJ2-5,CASSPPPKSKQYF